This T cell receptor beta chain was found in a study of OX40 agonist ivuxolimab in advanced cancers. Points from the study as a whole: Clonal expansion from baseline to week 6 occurred in both CD4+ and CD8+ T cells.

The assay was immunoSEQ multiplex PCR, and TCRdb's table has in-frame clones only and misses some. The data hold about 95,000 clones, with about 91% observed a single time. On this clone itself: Its antigen is as yet unknown.

V was clipped by 0 bases and J by 0 bases, with 9 bases between them. Germline lookup yields CDR1 GTSNPN and CDR2 SVGIG (reference sequence). The CDR3 is made up of 15 amino acids. Material: CD4+ or CD8+ T cells sorted from blood, obtained in a trial of the OX40 agonist ivuxolimab. The sequence was obtained from an adult with an advanced solid tumor such as melanoma, head and neck, liver or kidney cancer. The chain couples TRBV30 to TRBJ2-1; weak D call: TRBD2 (5 bases). CDR3 residues: CAWSVLSGSYNEQFF. CDR3 sequence (DNA): TGTGCCTGGAGTGTACTCAGCGGCTCCTACAATGAGCAGTTCTTC.